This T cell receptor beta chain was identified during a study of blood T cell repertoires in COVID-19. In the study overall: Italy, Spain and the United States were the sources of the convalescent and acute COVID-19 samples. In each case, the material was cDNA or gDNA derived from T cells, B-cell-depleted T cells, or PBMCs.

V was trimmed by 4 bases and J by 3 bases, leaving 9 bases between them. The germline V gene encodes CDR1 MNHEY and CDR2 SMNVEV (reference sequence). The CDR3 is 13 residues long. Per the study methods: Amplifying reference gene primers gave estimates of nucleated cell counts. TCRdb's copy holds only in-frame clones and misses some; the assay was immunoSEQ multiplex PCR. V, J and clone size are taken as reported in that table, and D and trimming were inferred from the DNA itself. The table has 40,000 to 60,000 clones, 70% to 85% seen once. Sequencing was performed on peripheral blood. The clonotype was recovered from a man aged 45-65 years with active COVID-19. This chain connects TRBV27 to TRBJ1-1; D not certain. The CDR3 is CASSWAFDTEAFF. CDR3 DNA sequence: TGTGCCAGCAGTTGGGCATTTGACACTGAAGCTTTCTTT.